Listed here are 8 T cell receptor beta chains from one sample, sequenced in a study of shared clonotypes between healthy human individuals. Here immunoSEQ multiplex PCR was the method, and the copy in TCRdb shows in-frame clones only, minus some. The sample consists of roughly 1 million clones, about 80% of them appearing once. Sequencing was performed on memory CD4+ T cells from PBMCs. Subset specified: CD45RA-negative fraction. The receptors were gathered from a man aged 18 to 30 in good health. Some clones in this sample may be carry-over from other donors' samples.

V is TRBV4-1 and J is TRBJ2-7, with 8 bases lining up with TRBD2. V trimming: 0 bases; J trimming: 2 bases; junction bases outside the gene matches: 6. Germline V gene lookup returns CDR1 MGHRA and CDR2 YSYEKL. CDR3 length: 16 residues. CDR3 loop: CASSQEHERGTYEQYF. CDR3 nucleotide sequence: TGCGCCAGCAGCCAAGAACACGAGCGGGGGACCTACGAGCAGTACTTC.

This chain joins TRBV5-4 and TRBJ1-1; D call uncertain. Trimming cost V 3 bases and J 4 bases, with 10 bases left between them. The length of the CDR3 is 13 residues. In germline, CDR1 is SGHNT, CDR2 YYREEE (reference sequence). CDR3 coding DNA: TGTGCCAGCAGCTCGGAGTTAGGCACTGAAGCTTTCTTT. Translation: CASSSELGTEAFF.

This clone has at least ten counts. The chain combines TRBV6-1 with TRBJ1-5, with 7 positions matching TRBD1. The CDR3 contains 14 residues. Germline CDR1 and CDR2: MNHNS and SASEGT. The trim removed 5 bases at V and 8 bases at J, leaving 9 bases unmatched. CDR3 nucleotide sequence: TGTGCCAGCAGTTTCGACAGGGCCGCGGAGCCCCAGCATTTT. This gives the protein CASSFDRAAEPQHF.

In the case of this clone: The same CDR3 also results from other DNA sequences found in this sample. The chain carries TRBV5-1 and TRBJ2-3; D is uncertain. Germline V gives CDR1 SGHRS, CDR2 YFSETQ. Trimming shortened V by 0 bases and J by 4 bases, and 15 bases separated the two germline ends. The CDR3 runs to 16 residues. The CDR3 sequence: CASSLATSVLADTQYF. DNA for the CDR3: TGCGCCAGCAGCTTGGCTACCAGTGTCCTTGCAGATACGCAGTATTTT.

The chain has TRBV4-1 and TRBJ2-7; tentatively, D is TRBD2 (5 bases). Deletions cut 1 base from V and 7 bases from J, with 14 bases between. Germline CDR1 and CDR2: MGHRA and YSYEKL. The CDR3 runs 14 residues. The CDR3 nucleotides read TGCGCCAGCAGCCAAGGTTGGACTGCTAGGGAGCAGTACTTC. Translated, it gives CASSQGWTAREQYF.

The CDR3 protein is CSAQTVEQYF. DNA for the CDR3: TGCAGCGCCCAAACAGTCGAGCAGTACTTC. The V gene is TRBV29-1, the J gene TRBJ2-5; D ambiguous. The J call is in doubt because the DNA end fits TRBJ2-7 better. The length of the CDR3 is 10 residues. The germline V gene has CDR1 SQVTM and CDR2 ANQGSEA.

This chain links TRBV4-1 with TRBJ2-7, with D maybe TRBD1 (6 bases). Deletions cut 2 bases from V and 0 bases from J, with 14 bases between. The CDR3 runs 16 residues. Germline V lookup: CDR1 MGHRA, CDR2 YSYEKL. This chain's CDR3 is CASSQLRLDSSYEQYF. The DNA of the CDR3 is TGCGCCAGCAGCCAATTGCGCTTGGACAGCTCCTACGAGCAGTACTTC.

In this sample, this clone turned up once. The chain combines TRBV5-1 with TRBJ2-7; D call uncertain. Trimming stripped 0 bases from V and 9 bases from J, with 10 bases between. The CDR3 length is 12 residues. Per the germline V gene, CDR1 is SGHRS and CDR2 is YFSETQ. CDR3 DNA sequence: TGCGCCAGCAGCTTGGCCACTGTGCCGCAGTACTTC. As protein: CASSLATVPQYF.